What follows are 17 T cell receptor beta chains derived from one specimen sequenced in a study of vaccination and CD4 T cells after COVID-19. Cultured CD4+ T-cell DNA underwent Oncomine TCR Beta short-read sequencing. Via MiXCR, TCRdb re-called the PCR reads, giving one row per CDR3 protein. The top ten hold roughly 5% of the sample, which has 17,000 or so distinct CDR3 sequences, 40% to 50% seen once. Their antigen targets remain unknown. Treatment given: roughly 10-day PBMC culture with coronavirus spike peptide pools or control peptides (ViraFEST assay). Sequenced here: CD4+ T cells from blood, cultured in vitro, sampled before SARS-CoV-2 vaccination. The receptors stem from a human donor who had recovered from COVID-19.

CDR3 loop: CASSRDETGGGSEAFF. CDR3 bases: TGTGCCAGCTCACGCGACGAAACAGGGGGCGGATCTGAAGCTTTCTTT. V is TRBV18 and J is TRBJ1-1, with TRBD1 matching 9 bases. V shed 4 bases and J 6 bases; nucleotides not matched to a gene: 12. The CDR3 totals 16 residues. Germline V lookup: CDR1 KGHSH, CDR2 LQKENI.

This clonotype was found a few times. The chain carries TRBV7-2 and TRBJ1-2, with TRBD1 as a possible D gene (6 bases). CDR3 size: 13 residues. Trimming removed 11 bases at V and 8 bases at J, with 21 bases between. The germline V gene has CDR1 SGHTA and CDR2 FQGNSA. The CDR3 DNA is TGTGCCTCACAATCGGGGGCAGGGCGCGGCTACACCTTC. Protein: CASQSGAGRGYTF.

The rearrangement uses TRBV20-1 and TRBJ2-1; possible D gene TRBD2, 5 bases. V gave up 7 bases and J gave up 6 bases, with 16 bases separating them. There are 13 residues in the CDR3. The germline V gene encodes CDR1 DFQATT and CDR2 SNEGSKA (reference sequence). In DNA, the CDR3 is TGCAGTGGTGACGCGACTACGTCCAATGAGCAGTTCTTC. Amino acid sequence: CSGDATTSNEQFF.

The chain joins TRBV20-1 to TRBJ1-6; D may be TRBD1 (5 bases). Germline CDR1 reads DFQATT; CDR2 reads SNEGSKA (reference sequence). The V end was cut by 5 bases, the J end by 9 bases, with 17 bases between. The CDR3 runs 14 residues. CDR3 DNA: TGCAGTGCTGCACCCGGGACGGCCAGTTCACCCCTCCACTTT. Protein product: CSAAPGTASSPLHF.

This clonotype came up a few times. The CDR3 DNA sequence: TGTGCCAGCAGTTCTGGAAACACCATATATTTT. This translates into CASSSGNTIYF. This chain connects TRBV28 to TRBJ1-3; D gene ambiguous. V was clipped by 4 bases and J by 2 bases, with 0 bases between them. The CDR3 is 11 amino acids. Germline V gene lookup returns CDR1 MDHEN and CDR2 SYDVKM.

The chain employs TRBV9 and TRBJ1-2, with D perhaps TRBD1 (5 bases). The CDR3 runs to 17 residues. CDR1 is SGDLS, CDR2 YYNGEE, per germline. V was clipped by 2 bases and J by 4 bases, with 21 bases between them. The CDR3 nucleotides are TGTGCCAGCAGCGTCTGGCCCGGGACGGGTTCCGGCTATGGCTACACCTTC. As protein: CASSVWPGTGSGYGYTF.

The chain joins TRBV20-1 to TRBJ1-1; D is unclear. Germline V gene data show CDR1 as DFQATT and CDR2 as SNEGSKA (reference sequence). Trimming removed 0 bases from V and 6 bases from J, with 11 bases in between. CDR3 length equals 13 residues. The CDR3 coding sequence is TGCAGTGCTAGAGAGGAAGCTCAGGCTGAAGCTTTCTTT. This translates into CSAREEAQAEAFF.

J is TRBJ1-1 and V is TRBV7-9; D is perhaps TRBD1 (5 bases). The germline CDR1 and CDR2 sequences are SEHNR and FQNEAQ (reference sequence). The CDR3 consists of 17 residues. Trimming cost V 2 bases and J 5 bases, with 21 bases left between them. Here the CDR3 reads CASSLSKWGRRRTEAFF. CDR3 DNA sequence: TGTGCCAGCAGCTTAAGTAAATGGGGCAGGAGACGGACTGAAGCTTTCTTT.

V and J are TRBV20-1 and TRBJ2-7; TRBD2 aligns across 11 bases. The trim removed 6 bases at V and 3 bases at J, leaving 7 bases unmatched. There are 14 residues in the CDR3. CDR1 DFQATT and CDR2 SNEGSKA come from the germline V gene (reference sequence). CDR3 sequence reads: CSARPGTSGYEQYF. As DNA, the CDR3 is TGCAGTGCCCGCCCCGGGACTAGCGGCTACGAGCAGTACTTC.

The chain is built from TRBV24-1 and TRBJ2-7; 9 nucleotides line up with TRBD1. Germline CDR1 reads KGHDR; CDR2 reads SFDVKD. The V and J ends lost 0 bases and 6 bases, in that order; junction bases with no gene match: 20. The CDR3 runs to 20 residues. CDR3 region: CATSDLFPTPPGQGVGEQYF. CDR3 bases: TGTGCCACCAGTGATTTGTTCCCCACCCCTCCGGGACAGGGAGTAGGCGAGCAGTACTTC.

This sequence joins TRBV20-1 and TRBJ2-7; TRBD1 matches at 8 bases. Trimming removed 3 bases from V and 2 bases from J; junction bases left unmatched: 6. The CDR3 extends over 14 amino acids. Germline loops: CDR1 DFQATT, CDR2 SNEGSKA (reference sequence). The CDR3 loop is CSASPGQVPYEQYF. CDR3 coding DNA: TGCAGTGCTAGCCCGGGACAGGTTCCCTACGAGCAGTACTTC.

V is TRBV7-3 and J is TRBJ2-1, with TRBD2 matching over 13 bases. This CDR3 comprises 15 residues. CDR1 is SGHTA, CDR2 FQGTGA, per germline. The J segment lost 7 bases and the V segment lost 5 bases, leaving 5 bases of the junction unmatched. The CDR3 region is CASSLLAGGKNEQFF. DNA of the CDR3: TGTGCCAGCAGCCTACTAGCGGGGGGGAAGAATGAGCAGTTCTTC.

There are a few counts of this clonotype. The junction differs from germline at one of its ends, possibly a read error. The chain uses TRBV20-1 and TRBJ1-1; D unclear. CDR1 is DFQATT and CDR2 is SNEGSKA in the germline V gene (reference sequence). This CDR3 spans 12 amino acids. CDR3 sequence (DNA): TGCAGTGCTAGAGATAAGAGGCGTGGCAGCCTGTTT. It codes for CSARDKRRGSLF.

This sequence joins TRBV11-3 and TRBJ1-6; D is undetermined. In germline, CDR1 is SGHNT, CDR2 YENEEA. The length of the CDR3 is 18 residues. Trimming shortened V by 1 base and J by 0 bases, and 13 bases separated the two germline ends. The CDR3 sequence: CASSLAGWESSYNSPLHF. The CDR3 region has the DNA TGTGCCAGCAGCTTAGCCGGCTGGGAAAGCTCCTATAATTCACCCCTCCACTTT. Based on the CDR3 plus reference TRBV11-3 and TRBJ1-6, the full variable domain is EAGVVQSPRYKIIEKKQPVAFWCNPISGHNTLYWYLQNLGQGPELLIRYENEEAVDDSQLPKDRFSAERLKGVDSTLKIQPAELGDSAVYLCASSLAGWESSYNSPLHFGNGTRLTVT.

V and J are TRBV5-1 and TRBJ2-5, with 16 bases that match TRBD2. Germline CDR1 reads SGHRS; CDR2 reads YFSETQ. The V gene end was trimmed by 0 bases and the J gene end by 8 bases; junction bases not matched to a gene: 4. The CDR3 sequence is 16 residues long. CDR3 protein: CASSLVGTSGRATQYF. CDR3 coding DNA: TGCGCCAGCAGCTTGGTCGGGACTAGCGGGAGGGCCACCCAGTACTTC.

The chain carries TRBV11-2 and TRBJ2-3, with 10 bases fitting TRBD2. Losses at the gene ends were 7 bases for V and 1 base for J; bases not matched to a gene: 5. Looked up from germline, CDR1 is SGHAT and CDR2 is FQNNGV. The CDR3 length is 15 residues. CDR3: CASTPGTSGTDTQYF. CDR3 DNA: TGTGCCAGCACCCCCGGGACTAGCGGCACAGATACGCAGTATTTT.

The V call is TRBV5-4, the J call TRBJ1-2, with D possibly being TRBD1 (6 bases). CDR3 length: 15 residues. V dropped 3 bases and J dropped 6 bases, with 18 bases sitting between them. CDR1 and CDR2 from the germline V gene are SGHNT and YYREEE (reference sequence). CDR3 region: CASSSGGGQTNGYTF. Here the CDR3 DNA reads TGTGCCAGCAGCTCGGGGGGGGGCCAGACTAATGGCTACACCTTC.